A selection of T cell receptor beta chains follows, all from one sample in a study of T cell changes during pregnancy in multiple sclerosis. TCRdb's table, derived via immunoSEQ multiplex PCR, lists solely in-frame clones and lacks some. The sample gives about 74,000 clones, approximately 91% of which show up once; less than 4% is in the top ten. Sequenced here: peripheral blood, sampled before pregnancy. These receptors were obtained from a female donor with multiple sclerosis, enrolled in a pregnancy study. CDR3s include the opening cysteine and the closing phenylalanine or tryptophan. The order of the fields is J gene, D gene, clone size, V gene, CDR3 DNA, CDR3 protein. A D gene is named only where the DNA matches it firmly. Clone size, where shown, is once, few, many, or a class for clones that have expanded.

TRBJ1-2,TRBD1,NA,TRBV10-2,TGCGCCAGCAGTTCGGGACAGGGGAATAACTATGGCTACACCTTC,CASSSGQGNNYGYTF
TRBJ1-2,NA,NA,TRBV6-1,TGTGCCAGCAGTGAAGCGGTTCAGGGCGCTAACTATGGCTACACCTTC,CASSEAVQGANYGYTF
TRBJ1-3,NA,NA,TRBV11-2,TGTGCCAGCAGCTCACCCTACAGGGAAACTGGAAACACCATATATTTT,CASSSPYRETGNTIYF
TRBJ2-3,NA,NA,TRBV7-9,TGTGCCAGCAGCTTAGAACGGACAGATACGCAGTATTTT,CASSLERTDTQYF
TRBJ1-2,NA,few,TRBV2,TGTGCCAGCCGGCGGGGGGCGGGGTATGGCTACACCTTC,CASRRGAGYGYTF
TRBJ1-2,TRBD1,NA,TRBV5-1,TGCGCCAGCAGCTCCCCAGGGGGCTCTAACTATGGCTACACCTTC,CASSSPGGSNYGYTF
TRBJ2-7,NA,NA,TRBV6-1,TGTGCCAGCAGTGCGACGACAGATTATTACGAGCAGTACTTC,CASSATTDYYEQYF
TRBJ1-2,TRBD1,NA,TRBV4-2,TGTGCCAGCAGCCAAGATCAGGGAAGGGGGCGAGGCTACACCTTC,CASSQDQGRGRGYTF
TRBJ1-1,TRBD1,NA,TRBV5-1,TGCGCCAGCAGCCTAGGGACAGTTTATAACACTGAAGCTTTCTTT,CASSLGTVYNTEAFF
TRBJ2-7,TRBD1,once,TRBV5-1,TGCGCCAGCAGCGCTTCCGGGACAGGGGTTTCCGAGCAGTACTTC,CASSASGTGVSEQYF
TRBJ2-5,NA,NA,TRBV5-1,TGCGCCAGCAGCCAGGGGTCGCCGACCCAGTACTTC,CASSQGSPTQYF
TRBJ1-5,NA,NA,TRBV30,TGTGCCTGGAGTAACTCCTATTCGAATCAGCCCCAGCATTTT,CAWSNSYSNQPQHF
TRBJ2-3,TRBD2,NA,TRBV5-4,TGTGCCAGCAGCTTGTTCGGCGGGGGGGCTGATACGCAGTATTTT,CASSLFGGGADTQYF
TRBJ2-5,TRBD1,NA,TRBV5-1,TGCGCCAGCAGCTTGGCCCACCCTAAACGGGACAGGGGGCGAGAGACCCAGTACTTC,CASSLAHPKRDRGRETQYF
TRBJ1-5,NA,NA,TRBV4-1,TGCGCCAGCAGCCAAGATCCGGTTAATCAGCCCCAGCATTTT,CASSQDPVNQPQHF
TRBJ1-5,NA,NA,TRBV5-1,TGCGCCAGCAGCTTGGGAGGTAGCGAAAATCAGCCCCAGCATTTT,CASSLGGSENQPQHF
TRBJ1-4,NA,NA,TRBV2,TGTGCCAGCAGGCAGAATGGGGGCGGTGAAAAACTGTTTTTT,CASRQNGGGEKLFF
TRBJ1-1,NA,NA,TRBV27,TGTGCCATCCCACCGCGGCTGAACACTGAAGCTTTCTTT,CAIPPRLNTEAFF
TRBJ2-1,TRBD1,once,TRBV7-3,TGTGCCAGCAGTCGTAACCGGGACAGCAATGAGCAGTTCTTC,CASSRNRDSNEQFF
TRBJ2-1,TRBD2,NA,TRBV28,TGTGCCAGCATTCTAACCGGGGGGGGTAATGAGCAGTTCTTC,CASILTGGGNEQFF
TRBJ1-6,TRBD1,NA,TRBV6-5,TGTGCCAGCAGTTACACTTGGACAGGGGCGGTTTCACCCCTCCACTTT,CASSYTWTGAVSPLHF
TRBJ2-5,NA,once,TRBV5-1,TGCGCCAGCAGCGCCGGCGCCAACAGGGACCAAGAGACCCAGTACTTC,CASSAGANRDQETQYF
TRBJ1-2,TRBD1,NA,TRBV25-1,TGTGCCAGCATCCCAGGGACAGAAAACTATGGCTACACCTTC,CASIPGTENYGYTF
TRBJ2-1,TRBD1,few,TRBV7-9,TGTGCCAGCAGCCCCCAGGGGGCGTTTTGGAATGAGCAGTTCTTC,CASSPQGAFWNEQFF
TRBJ2-3,NA,NA,TRBV5-1,TGCGCCAGCAGCTTGGGACAGGGAGGTGCAGATACGCAGTATTTT,CASSLGQGGADTQYF
TRBJ1-1,NA,few,TRBV10-1,TGCGCCAGCAGTGCCTCACAGGGGAACACTGAAGCTTTCTTT,CASSASQGNTEAFF
TRBJ1-1,NA,NA,TRBV7-9,TGTGCCAGCAGCCCCAGGGGAGGGGGTAGCACTGAAGCTTTCTTT,CASSPRGGGSTEAFF
TRBJ2-2,NA,NA,TRBV30,TGTGCCTGGGTCAGGGGAGGGACCGGGGAGCTGTTTTTT,CAWVRGGTGELFF
TRBJ1-2,NA,few,TRBV6-6,TGTGCCAGCAGTTACTCGGAGAGAGGGTTCGATGGCTACACCTTC,CASSYSERGFDGYTF
TRBJ2-1,NA,once,TRBV4-3,TGCGCCAGCAGCCAAGTAGGGGGGGACAATGAGCAGTTCTTC,CASSQVGGDNEQFF
TRBJ2-1,NA,NA,TRBV7-8,TGTGCCAGCAGCTTGGACTATACTTACAATGAGCAGTTCTTC,CASSLDYTYNEQFF
TRBJ1-2,TRBD1,NA,TRBV10-3,TGTGCCATCAGCCCTACAGGGGCGAAAGGCTACACCTTC,CAISPTGAKGYTF
TRBJ1-3,TRBD1,few,TRBV10-3,TGTGCCATCAGTGACGGACAGGGGGTTGGAAACACCATATATTTT,CAISDGQGVGNTIYF
TRBJ2-7,NA,NA,TRBV6-1,TGTGCCAGCAGTGAGGAGGTAGTCTACGAGCAGTACTTC,CASSEEVVYEQYF
TRBJ1-1,TRBD1,NA,TRBV15,TGTGCCACCAGCAGACACCAGGGGGCGAGGACTGAAGCTTTCTTT,CATSRHQGARTEAFF
TRBJ1-2,TRBD1,once,TRBV5-1,TGCGCCAGCAGCCAGGGCCGGGACAGCCTTGGCTACACCTTC,CASSQGRDSLGYTF
TRBJ2-3,NA,NA,TRBV12-5,TGTGCTAGTGGTTTGGTACTGAGTAGACAGGACCCCACAGATACGCAGTATTTT,CASGLVLSRQDPTDTQYF
TRBJ1-2,NA,NA,TRBV5-3,TGTGCCAGAAGCGGGGCCAGGGGCTACACCTTC,CARSGARGYTF
TRBJ1-2,TRBD1,NA,TRBV7-8,TGTGCCAGCAGCTTAGTGGACAGGGGAGATGGCTACACCTTC,CASSLVDRGDGYTF
TRBJ1-1,TRBD1,NA,TRBV19,TGTGCCAGTAGTACTACAGGGGGCAACACTGAAGCTTTCTTT,CASSTTGGNTEAFF
TRBJ2-2,TRBD2,NA,TRBV7-3,TGTGCCAGCAGCTCCCCTGGGGGGGGATCAACCGGGGAGCTGTTTTTT,CASSSPGGGSTGELFF
TRBJ1-4,TRBD1,NA,TRBV5-4,TGTGCCAGCAGCGGGGACAGGACTAATGAAAAACTGTTTTTT,CASSGDRTNEKLFF
TRBJ1-2,NA,NA,TRBV5-6,TGTGCCAGCAGCTTGGTGGAGGGTGATGGCTACACCTTC,CASSLVEGDGYTF
TRBJ2-7,NA,NA,TRBV14,TGTGCCAGCAGCCCGATCACGGGACTCGGGCCTTACGAGCAGTACTTC,CASSPITGLGPYEQYF
TRBJ2-7,TRBD2,NA,TRBV5-1,TGCGCCAGCAGCTCCCTCCCAGGGACTAGCGGTTACGAGCAGTACTTC,CASSSLPGTSGYEQYF
TRBJ2-1,TRBD1,NA,TRBV2,TGTGCCAGCAAAGCCGGGACAGGACTCGGCAATGAGCAGTTCTTC,CASKAGTGLGNEQFF
TRBJ2-7,NA,NA,TRBV21-1,TGTGCCAGCAGCAAAGGGACAGATTTAAACTACGAGCAGTACTTC,CASSKGTDLNYEQYF
TRBJ1-1,TRBD1,NA,TRBV12-5,TGTGCTAGTGCTTTACCCCGGACAGGGTACACTGAAGCTTTCTTT,CASALPRTGYTEAFF
TRBJ1-1,NA,NA,TRBV4-2,TGTGCCAGCAGCCAAGATACGGTGTCCCTGACTGAAGCTTTCTTT,CASSQDTVSLTEAFF
TRBJ1-1,NA,NA,TRBV5-1,TGCGCCAGCATAAGGGGAATGAACACTGAAGCTTTCTTT,CASIRGMNTEAFF
TRBJ2-7,NA,NA,TRBV10-2,TGCGCCAGCTTAGCTGTTAGGTCCTACGAGCAGTACTTC,CASLAVRSYEQYF
TRBJ2-1,TRBD1,NA,TRBV2,TGTGCCAGCAGTGAAACAAGGGACAGCCCAGAGCAGTTCTTC,CASSETRDSPEQFF
TRBJ2-5,TRBD2,NA,TRBV10-3,TGTGCCATCAGTGACGATCTAGCGGGGGGCCAAAGAGAGACCCAGTACTTC,CAISDDLAGGQRETQYF
TRBJ2-7,NA,once,TRBV2,TGTGCCAGCAGTGAAATTCTTTACGAGCAGTACTTC,CASSEILYEQYF
TRBJ1-2,NA,NA,TRBV7-2,TGTGCCAGCAGCTTCAGGCCAGATTACGATTATGGCTACACCTTC,CASSFRPDYDYGYTF
TRBJ2-5,TRBD2,NA,TRBV30,TGTGCCTGGACTATAACTAGCGGGGATCAGGGGACCCAGTACTTC,CAWTITSGDQGTQYF
TRBJ1-2,TRBD1,NA,TRBV18,TGTGCCAGCTCACCTAGTCCGGACAGGGGGCTTTATGGCTACACCTTC,CASSPSPDRGLYGYTF